This TCR beta chain was identified during a study of blood T cells in healthy people across ages. Overall study results and limits: Older age went with lower TCR beta diversity per million T cells, in a roughly linear way.

Concerning this clonotype itself: What it binds is not known.

Sample-barcoded 5' priming and a J-beta primer mix drove a second PCR of roughly 6 to 12 cycles. TCRdb itself ran the 5' RACE reads through MiXCR, one entry per CDR3 protein. Found here are 1.5 million to 2 million distinct CDR3 sequences, less than 50% of them singletons; the top ten hold 2% to 2.5%. The source material was blood. The source of this sequence is a woman aged 35 to 49 in good health.

The CDR3: CASSASSGSPGTQYF. The DNA of the CDR3 is TGTGCCAGCAGTGCCTCTAGCGGGAGCCCCGGGACCCAGTACTTC. V and J are TRBV27 and TRBJ2-7; 10 bases are shared with TRBD2. The end of the DNA aligns better with TRBJ2-5, so the J call may be wrong. The germline CDR1 and CDR2 sequences are MNHEY and SMNVEV (reference sequence). The CDR3 sequence is 15 residues long.